This T cell receptor beta chain derives from a study of metastatic and nonmetastatic thyroid tumors. Study context: Repertoires from blood and tumor or nodule tissue of malignant and benign thyroid patients were compared.

Thyroid surgery was performed in patients who had received no treatment beforehand. TCRdb re-called the PCR reads via MiXCR. The sample has 20,000 to 25,000 clones, approximately 12% seen once. There are 15 residues in the CDR3. The V gene's germline CDR1 is LNHNV and CDR2 YYDKDF (reference sequence). Trimming at V came to 0 bases and at J to 4 bases, leaving 2 bases not matched to a gene. As regards this clone: As yet, its antigen is unknown.

Findings of the study overall: In both blood and tumor samples, TCR beta diversity was reported significantly higher for malignant than benign nodules.

This receptor was obtained from a female donor with papillary thyroid cancer or a benign thyroid nodule (not recorded which). Some clones in this sample may be carry-over from other donors' samples. The material sequenced was blood. The chain is built from TRBV15 and TRBJ1-3; 8 nucleotides line up with TRBD1. The CDR3 reads CATSREWTGGNTIYF. The CDR3 region has the DNA TGTGCCACCAGCAGAGAATGGACAGGGGGAAACACCATATATTTT.